This TCR beta chain is drawn from a study of blood T cells in healthy people across ages. Study-level points and caveats: Researchers judged that diversity estimates from one million T cells fell short of true values.

Primers used in a second PCR of about 7 to 12 cycles were a sample-barcoded 5' primer and a J-beta primer mix. Each CDR3 protein is one row after TCRdb ran MiXCR on the 5' RACE reads. This table holds some 900,000 distinct CDR3 sequences, around 48% found once. The CDR3 totals 14 residues. Trimming cost V 4 bases and J 7 bases, with 13 bases left between them. Germline CDR1 is MNHEY and CDR2 is SVGAGI. Comment on this clonotype: Its antigen is currently unknown.

The receptor was isolated from a man aged 30-40 years in good health. The sequencing sample was made of blood. V usage is TRBV6-5 and J usage is TRBJ1-4; D unclear. The chain's CDR3 is CASSSPRSSEKLFF. The DNA for the CDR3 is TGTGCCAGCAGTTCCCCCAGGTCGAGTGAAAAACTGTTTTTT.